This T cell receptor beta chain derives from a study of cytomegalovirus exposure and HLA in healthy donors. For the study at large: In terms of ancestry, the Caucasian-associated cluster contained 75% to 85% of the 300 to 400 genotyped donors.

This clone has just one count. With 60 Vbeta and 13 Jbeta primers, the PCR was carried out. Some clones are missing from TCRdb's copy, which holds only in-frame ones; the method was immunoSEQ multiplex PCR. Seen here are approximately 190,000 clones, 75% to 80% observed once, and the top ten hold approximately 2.1%. Germline lookup yields CDR1 MDHEN and CDR2 SYDVKM. The V and J ends lost 6 bases and 12 bases respectively, with 24 bases between them. The CDR3 has 16 amino acids. V gene TRBV28 combines with J gene TRBJ1-6, with D possibly TRBD1 on 6 matching bases. The sequenced sample was PBMCs. This sequence originates from a woman in her 30s in good health and CMV-seropositive. CDR3 DNA sequence: TGTGCCAGCAGGTCCGGACAGCAGGGTCTGATTATACCCCTCCACTTT. Protein: CASRSGQQGLIIPLHF.